These T cell receptor beta chains were read from a single sample in a study of T cell responses to AZD1222 COVID-19 vaccine. This table comes from immunoSEQ multiplex PCR, and its TCRdb copy is limited to in-frame clones, with some not included. Among some 130,000 clones listed, roughly 89% were seen once. The specimen was peripheral blood, collected on day 0 of AZD1222 vaccination. These receptors were collected from an adult in good health. The CDR3 runs from the conserved cysteine through the conserved F or W. D genes are given only for firm matches.

>-|TRBV27|TRBJ2-3
TGTGCCAGCAGTTTACACGGAAGCAGATCCCTGCAGGGACGCACAGATACGCAGTATTTT
CASSLHGSRSLQGRTDTQYF
>-|TRBV6-5|TRBJ2-7
TGTGCCAGCAGGCGACTCCCTCGGGGATACGAGCAGTACTTC
CASRRLPRGYEQYF
>-|TRBV4-2|TRBJ1-1
TGTGCCAGCAGCCAAGGACCAGGCATACGTTTGAACACTGAAGCTTTCTTT
CASSQGPGIRLNTEAFF
>-|TRBV11-3|TRBJ1-2
TGTGCCAGCAGCTTAGATCAAACAGGGACCTATGGCTACACCTTC
CASSLDQTGTYGYTF
>-|TRBV30|TRBJ1-6
TGTGCCTGGAGTGTGGTGGCCGGCGGGGCACCCCTCCACTTT
CAWSVVAGGAPLHF
>TRBD1|TRBV5-4|TRBJ2-5
TGTGCCAGCAGCTGGGGACAGAAGACCCAGTACTTC
CASSWGQKTQYF
>TRBD2|TRBV28|TRBJ2-1
TGTGCCAGCAGTCCCCCAGGTGGAGCGGGAGGAAATGAGCAGTTCTTC
CASSPPGGAGGNEQFF
>-|TRBV27|TRBJ2-2
TGTGCCAGCAGTACGGGACCTGGCGGGGAGCTGTTTTTT
CASSTGPGGELFF
>-|TRBV13|TRBJ2-3
TGTGCCAGCAGCCCGAGCACAGATACGCAGTATTTT
CASSPSTDTQYF
>-|TRBV27|TRBJ2-7
TGTGCCAGCAGTTTCCGATCGTCCCTAAACTACGAGCAGTACTTC
CASSFRSSLNYEQYF
>-|TRBV28|TRBJ1-1
TGTGCCAGCAGTTTGTACTCGGATAACACTGAAGCTTTCTTT
CASSLYSDNTEAFF
>TRBD1|TRBV10-3|TRBJ1-1
TGTGCCATCAGTGAGTCCCAGACCGGGACAGGGGGCACTGAAGCTTTCTTT
CAISESQTGTGGTEAFF
>-|TRBV25-1|TRBJ1-1
TGTGCCAGCAGTGAATCTCGGTACACTGAAGCTTTCTTT
CASSESRYTEAFF
>TRBD1|TRBV7-8|TRBJ1-3
TGTGCCAGCAGCTCGCACCGGGACAGGGGACGATCGAGCTCTGGAAACACCATATATTTT
CASSSHRDRGRSSSGNTIYF
>TRBD2|TRBV16|TRBJ2-5
TGTGCCAGCAGCCAAACAGGTCTAGCGGGAGTCGGTATGGAGACCCAGTACTTC
CASSQTGLAGVGMETQYF
>-|TRBV29-1|TRBJ1-1
TGCAGCGTTAAAAACAGGGTCGGCACTGAAGCTTTCTTT
CSVKNRVGTEAFF
>-|TRBV2|TRBJ1-5
TGTGCCAGCAGCCCTGATACAGGGAAACAGCCCCAGCATTTT
CASSPDTGKQPQHF
>-|TRBV20-1|TRBJ1-1
TGCAGTGCTAGAGATGCACCGGAAGCTTTCTTT
CSARDAPEAFF
>TRBD2|TRBV19|TRBJ2-1
TGTGCCAGTAGCCGGGGACTAGCGGGAGATCAGGGTGAGCAGTTCTTC
CASSRGLAGDQGEQFF
>-|TRBV16|TRBJ2-1
TGTGCCAGCAGCCATCCCGGTACAGGGATCCGCAATGAGCAGTTCTTC
CASSHPGTGIRNEQFF
>-|TRBV13|TRBJ1-1
TGTGCCAGCAGCTTAGTTCAGGGGAGCACTGAAGCTTTCTTT
CASSLVQGSTEAFF
>-|TRBV28|TRBJ2-7
TGTGCCAGCAGTTTATTTTCCGAGCAGTACTTC
CASSLFSEQYF
>-|TRBV27|TRBJ2-7
TGTGCCAGCAGTTTAAGGGTTAGGGGTGGTTTTTACGAGCAGTACTTC
CASSLRVRGGFYEQYF
>TRBD1|TRBV29-1|TRBJ1-1
TGCAGCGCCGGGCACAGGGGGGAGAACACTGAAGCTTTCTTT
CSAGHRGENTEAFF